The 8 T cell receptor beta chains below were found in one sample sequenced in a study of blood T cell repertoires in COVID-19. Assay: immunoSEQ multiplex PCR; the TCRdb copy retains only in-frame clones and omits some. The data show some 400,000 clones, roughly 89% seen once. Sample: peripheral blood. These receptor sequences come from a man aged 18 to 35 with active or convalescent COVID-19.

The chain joins TRBV6-5 to TRBJ2-2, with a tentative D call TRBD1 (5 bases). The CDR3 extends over 14 amino acids. Germline lookup yields CDR1 MNHEY and CDR2 SVGAGI. Trimming stripped 4 bases from V and 3 bases from J, with 9 bases between. CDR3 in amino acids: CASSSTVDTGELFF. In nucleotides, the CDR3 is TGTGCCAGCAGTTCGACAGTGGACACCGGGGAGCTGTTTTTT.

This clone was counted once. J is TRBJ1-4 and V is TRBV18; TRBD1 matches at 10 bases. Trimming cost V 6 bases and J 3 bases; bases outside gene matches: 4. The germline CDR1 and CDR2 sequences are KGHSH and LQKENI. The CDR3 is 15 amino acids. The CDR3 here is CASSQGQGSNEKLFF. The CDR3 DNA follows: TGTGCCAGCTCCCAGGGACAGGGGTCTAATGAAAAACTGTTTTTT.

V is TRBV11-2 and J is TRBJ2-1; TRBD2 aligns across 7 bases. The germline V gene has CDR1 SGHAT and CDR2 FQNNGV. The ends lost 2 bases at V and 4 bases at J; junction bases unmatched: 11. This CDR3 region has 17 residues. DNA of the CDR3: TGTGCCAGCAGCTTAAACTATGGGCGGGAGAAGTACAATGAGCAGTTCTTC. Its protein product is CASSLNYGREKYNEQFF.

This clone showed up just a few times. This rearrangement joins TRBV7-3 to TRBJ2-7, with 9 nucleotides matching TRBD2. V lost 5 bases, J lost 0 bases, and 11 bases stayed unmatched. The germline V gene has CDR1 SGHTA and CDR2 FQGTGA. The CDR3 totals 17 residues. This CDR3 reads CASSPGPGLAFSYEQYF. Here the CDR3 DNA reads TGTGCCAGCAGCCCCGGTCCGGGACTAGCCTTCTCCTACGAGCAGTACTTC. Looking up the rest from reference TRBV7-3 and TRBJ2-7 gives the full variable domain: GAGVSQTPSNKVTEKGKYVELRCDPISGHTALYWYRQSLGQGPEFLIYFQGTGAADDSGLPNDRFFAVRPEGSVSTLKIQRTERGDSAVYLCASSPGPGLAFSYEQYFGPGTRLTVT.

V gene TRBV6-2 or TRBV6-3 combines with J gene TRBJ2-5; D call uncertain. The V end was cut by 5 bases, the J end by 5 bases, with 9 bases between. This CDR3 has 12 residues. The germline CDR1 and CDR2 sequences are MNHEY and SVGEGT. As DNA, the CDR3 is TGTGCCAGCAGTCCCGCCCGGGAGACCCAGTACTTC. This sequence encodes CASSPARETQYF.

The CDR3 spells CASSDPRGFSGNTIYF. The CDR3 coding sequence is TGTGCCAGCAGTGATCCCAGAGGCTTCTCTGGAAACACCATATATTTT. The chain links TRBV6-1 to TRBJ1-3; D not resolved. The CDR3 loop spans 16 amino acids. CDR1 MNHNS and CDR2 SASEGT come from the germline V gene. V was cut by 3 bases and J by 0 bases, with 12 bases left in between.

This clone was recorded a few times. This chain connects TRBV6-5 to TRBJ1-3; TRBD1 might be the D (6 bases). Germline V gives CDR1 MNHEY, CDR2 SVGAGI. Trimming shortened V by 8 bases and J by 3 bases, and 14 bases separated the two germline ends. The CDR3 length is 14 residues. CDR3 loop: CASRRQGNGNTIYF. The CDR3, as DNA: TGTGCCAGCCGTCGGCAGGGGAATGGAAACACCATATATTTT.

V and J are TRBV11-1 and TRBJ2-3; TRBD1 matches at 8 bases. This CDR3 is built from 15 residues. In germline, CDR1 is SGHAT, CDR2 FQDESV (reference sequence). Germline trimming cut 2 bases from V and 2 bases from J; bases unmatched to any gene: 3. The CDR3 loop is CASSLLQGVTDTQYF. CDR3 DNA: TGTGCCAGCAGCTTATTACAGGGGGTCACAGATACGCAGTATTTT.